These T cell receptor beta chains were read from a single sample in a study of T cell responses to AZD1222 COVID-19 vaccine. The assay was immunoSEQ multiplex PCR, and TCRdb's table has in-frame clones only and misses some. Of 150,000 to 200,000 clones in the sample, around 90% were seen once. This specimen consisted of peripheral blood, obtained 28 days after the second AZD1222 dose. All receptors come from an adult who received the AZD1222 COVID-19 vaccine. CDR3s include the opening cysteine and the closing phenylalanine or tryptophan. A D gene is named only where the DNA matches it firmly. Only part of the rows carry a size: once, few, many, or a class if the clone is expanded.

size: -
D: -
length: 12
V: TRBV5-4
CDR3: CASSLEGGWPFF

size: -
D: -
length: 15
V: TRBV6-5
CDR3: CASMMQGSTYNEQFF

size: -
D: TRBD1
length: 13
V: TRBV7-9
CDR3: CASSLGQFYGYTF

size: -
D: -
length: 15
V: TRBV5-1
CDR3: CASSLGVGTQETQYF

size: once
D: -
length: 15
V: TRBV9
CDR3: CASSVAGWMNTEAFF

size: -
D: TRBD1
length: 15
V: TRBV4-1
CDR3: CASSQPPQGAYTIYF

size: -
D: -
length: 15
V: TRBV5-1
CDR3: CASSLVERMNTEAFF

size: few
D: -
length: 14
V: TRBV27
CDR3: CASSPSRQNYGYTF

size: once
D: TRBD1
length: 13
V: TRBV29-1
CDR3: CSVGGQGVTEAFF

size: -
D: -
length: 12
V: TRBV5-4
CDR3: CASKGDGTEAFF

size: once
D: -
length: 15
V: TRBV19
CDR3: CASSIDTGKSYGYTF

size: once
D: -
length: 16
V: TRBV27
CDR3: CASSPIGRVSNQPQHF

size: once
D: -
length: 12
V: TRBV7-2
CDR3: CASSLEGEKLFF

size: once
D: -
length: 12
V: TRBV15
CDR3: CATSRYYNEQFF

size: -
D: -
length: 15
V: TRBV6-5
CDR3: CASSLGRLWDSPLHF

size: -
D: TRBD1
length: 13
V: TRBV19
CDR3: CATWGQAGQPQHF

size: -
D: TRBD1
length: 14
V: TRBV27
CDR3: CASSNADRGYGYTF

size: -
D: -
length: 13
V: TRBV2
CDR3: CASSEGVFYGYTF

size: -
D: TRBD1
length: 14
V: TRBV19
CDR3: CASSPSGGRETQYF

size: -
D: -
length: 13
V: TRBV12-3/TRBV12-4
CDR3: CASSLAPVYGYTF

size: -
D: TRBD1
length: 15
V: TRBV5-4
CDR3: CASSPRGTGPKEQYF

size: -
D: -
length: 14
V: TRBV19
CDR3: CASGQTVNAYEQYF

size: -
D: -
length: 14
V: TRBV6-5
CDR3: CASSVDGVNYEQYF

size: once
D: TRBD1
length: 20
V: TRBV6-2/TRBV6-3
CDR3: CASSPSFLGTGGTNFYEQYF

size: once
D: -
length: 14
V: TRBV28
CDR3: CASTTPGAAHGYTF

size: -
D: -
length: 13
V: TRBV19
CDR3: CASSPGLSGELFF

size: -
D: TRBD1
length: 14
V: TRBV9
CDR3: CASSAGQGFSEAFF

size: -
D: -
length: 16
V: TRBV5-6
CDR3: CASSLEYRGGTGELFF

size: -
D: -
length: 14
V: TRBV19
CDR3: CASTSRGRNTEAFF

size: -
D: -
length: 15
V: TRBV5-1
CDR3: CASSLSGRDGNTIYF

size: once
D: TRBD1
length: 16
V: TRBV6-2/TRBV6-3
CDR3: CASSYSIRTGNYGYTF

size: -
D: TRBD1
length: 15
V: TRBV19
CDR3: CASSMTGRADQPQHF

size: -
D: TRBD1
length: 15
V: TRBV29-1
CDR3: CSVEVQGGWNTEAFF

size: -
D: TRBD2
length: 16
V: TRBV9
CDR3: CASSVVLRGEENEQFF

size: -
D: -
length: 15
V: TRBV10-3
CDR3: CAISAQVSLNEKLFF

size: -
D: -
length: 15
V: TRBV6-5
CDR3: CASSTVARLGETQYF

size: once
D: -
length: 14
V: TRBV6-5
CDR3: CASSFQGLDTEAFF

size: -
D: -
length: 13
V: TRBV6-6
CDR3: CASSKPQVTPLHF

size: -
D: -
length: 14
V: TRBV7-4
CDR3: CASSLANSNQPQHF

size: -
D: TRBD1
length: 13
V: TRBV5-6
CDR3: CASSFQGANTIYF

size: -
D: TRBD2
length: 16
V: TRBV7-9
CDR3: CASSPGLAGGQETQYF

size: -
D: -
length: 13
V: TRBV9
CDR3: CASSVGGHTEAFF

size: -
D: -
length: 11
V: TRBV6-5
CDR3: CASSSDYGYTF

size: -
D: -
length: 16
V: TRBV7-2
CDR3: CASSLDGLRGSYGYTF

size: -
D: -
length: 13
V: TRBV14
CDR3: CASSQEYSGSFFF

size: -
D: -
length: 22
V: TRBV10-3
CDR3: CAISESIILTKTGAQSGNTIYF

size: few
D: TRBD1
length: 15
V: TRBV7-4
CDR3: CASSHDREENQPQHF

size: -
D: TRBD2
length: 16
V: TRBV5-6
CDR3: CASSSLLAGGYNEQFF

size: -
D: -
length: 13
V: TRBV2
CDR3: CASSEETSYEQYF

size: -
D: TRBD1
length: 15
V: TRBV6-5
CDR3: CASSRDRDAGNTIYF

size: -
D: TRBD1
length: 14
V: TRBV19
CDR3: CATGTGVAGNTIYF